This TCR beta chain was sequenced for a study of blood T cells in healthy people across ages. Sample-barcoded 5' priming and a J-beta primer mix drove a second PCR of about 6 to 11 cycles. TCRdb re-analysed the 5' RACE reads in MiXCR, keeping a single row per CDR3 protein. The sample lists 1.5 million to 1.8 million distinct CDR3 sequences, roughly 43% seen once, with more than 4% in the top ten. The table lists this clonotype with a few counts. This clonotype was obtained from a woman younger than 30 in good health. Sequencing was performed on blood.

CDR3 in amino acids: CASSLNLAGGLYEQYF. In DNA, the CDR3 is TGTGCCAGCAGCCTCAATCTAGCGGGAGGACTCTACGAGCAGTACTTC. The chain joins TRBV28 to TRBJ2-7; 11 bases are a match to TRBD2. After removal of 6 bases from V and 3 bases from J, the junction contained 10 bases not matched to a gene. Per germline, CDR1 MDHEN and CDR2 SYDVKM. The CDR3 consists of 16 residues.